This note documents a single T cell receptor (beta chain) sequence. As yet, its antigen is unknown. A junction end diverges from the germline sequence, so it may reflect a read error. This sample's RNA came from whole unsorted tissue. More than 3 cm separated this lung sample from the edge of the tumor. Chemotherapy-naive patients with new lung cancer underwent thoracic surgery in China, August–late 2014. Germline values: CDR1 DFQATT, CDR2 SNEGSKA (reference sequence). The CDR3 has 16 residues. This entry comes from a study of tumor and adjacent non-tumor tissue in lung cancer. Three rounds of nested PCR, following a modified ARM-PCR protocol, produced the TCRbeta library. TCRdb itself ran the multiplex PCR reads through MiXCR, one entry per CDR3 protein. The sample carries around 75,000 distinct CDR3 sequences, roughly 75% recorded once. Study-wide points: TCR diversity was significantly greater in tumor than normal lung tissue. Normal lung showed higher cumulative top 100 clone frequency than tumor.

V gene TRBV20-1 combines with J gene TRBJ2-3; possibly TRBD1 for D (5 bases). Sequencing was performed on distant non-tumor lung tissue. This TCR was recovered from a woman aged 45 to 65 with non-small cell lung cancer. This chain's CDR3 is CSARASQGSMVDTQYF. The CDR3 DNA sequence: TGCAGTGCCAGAGCCTCCCAGGGTAGTATGGTAGATACGCAGTATTTT.